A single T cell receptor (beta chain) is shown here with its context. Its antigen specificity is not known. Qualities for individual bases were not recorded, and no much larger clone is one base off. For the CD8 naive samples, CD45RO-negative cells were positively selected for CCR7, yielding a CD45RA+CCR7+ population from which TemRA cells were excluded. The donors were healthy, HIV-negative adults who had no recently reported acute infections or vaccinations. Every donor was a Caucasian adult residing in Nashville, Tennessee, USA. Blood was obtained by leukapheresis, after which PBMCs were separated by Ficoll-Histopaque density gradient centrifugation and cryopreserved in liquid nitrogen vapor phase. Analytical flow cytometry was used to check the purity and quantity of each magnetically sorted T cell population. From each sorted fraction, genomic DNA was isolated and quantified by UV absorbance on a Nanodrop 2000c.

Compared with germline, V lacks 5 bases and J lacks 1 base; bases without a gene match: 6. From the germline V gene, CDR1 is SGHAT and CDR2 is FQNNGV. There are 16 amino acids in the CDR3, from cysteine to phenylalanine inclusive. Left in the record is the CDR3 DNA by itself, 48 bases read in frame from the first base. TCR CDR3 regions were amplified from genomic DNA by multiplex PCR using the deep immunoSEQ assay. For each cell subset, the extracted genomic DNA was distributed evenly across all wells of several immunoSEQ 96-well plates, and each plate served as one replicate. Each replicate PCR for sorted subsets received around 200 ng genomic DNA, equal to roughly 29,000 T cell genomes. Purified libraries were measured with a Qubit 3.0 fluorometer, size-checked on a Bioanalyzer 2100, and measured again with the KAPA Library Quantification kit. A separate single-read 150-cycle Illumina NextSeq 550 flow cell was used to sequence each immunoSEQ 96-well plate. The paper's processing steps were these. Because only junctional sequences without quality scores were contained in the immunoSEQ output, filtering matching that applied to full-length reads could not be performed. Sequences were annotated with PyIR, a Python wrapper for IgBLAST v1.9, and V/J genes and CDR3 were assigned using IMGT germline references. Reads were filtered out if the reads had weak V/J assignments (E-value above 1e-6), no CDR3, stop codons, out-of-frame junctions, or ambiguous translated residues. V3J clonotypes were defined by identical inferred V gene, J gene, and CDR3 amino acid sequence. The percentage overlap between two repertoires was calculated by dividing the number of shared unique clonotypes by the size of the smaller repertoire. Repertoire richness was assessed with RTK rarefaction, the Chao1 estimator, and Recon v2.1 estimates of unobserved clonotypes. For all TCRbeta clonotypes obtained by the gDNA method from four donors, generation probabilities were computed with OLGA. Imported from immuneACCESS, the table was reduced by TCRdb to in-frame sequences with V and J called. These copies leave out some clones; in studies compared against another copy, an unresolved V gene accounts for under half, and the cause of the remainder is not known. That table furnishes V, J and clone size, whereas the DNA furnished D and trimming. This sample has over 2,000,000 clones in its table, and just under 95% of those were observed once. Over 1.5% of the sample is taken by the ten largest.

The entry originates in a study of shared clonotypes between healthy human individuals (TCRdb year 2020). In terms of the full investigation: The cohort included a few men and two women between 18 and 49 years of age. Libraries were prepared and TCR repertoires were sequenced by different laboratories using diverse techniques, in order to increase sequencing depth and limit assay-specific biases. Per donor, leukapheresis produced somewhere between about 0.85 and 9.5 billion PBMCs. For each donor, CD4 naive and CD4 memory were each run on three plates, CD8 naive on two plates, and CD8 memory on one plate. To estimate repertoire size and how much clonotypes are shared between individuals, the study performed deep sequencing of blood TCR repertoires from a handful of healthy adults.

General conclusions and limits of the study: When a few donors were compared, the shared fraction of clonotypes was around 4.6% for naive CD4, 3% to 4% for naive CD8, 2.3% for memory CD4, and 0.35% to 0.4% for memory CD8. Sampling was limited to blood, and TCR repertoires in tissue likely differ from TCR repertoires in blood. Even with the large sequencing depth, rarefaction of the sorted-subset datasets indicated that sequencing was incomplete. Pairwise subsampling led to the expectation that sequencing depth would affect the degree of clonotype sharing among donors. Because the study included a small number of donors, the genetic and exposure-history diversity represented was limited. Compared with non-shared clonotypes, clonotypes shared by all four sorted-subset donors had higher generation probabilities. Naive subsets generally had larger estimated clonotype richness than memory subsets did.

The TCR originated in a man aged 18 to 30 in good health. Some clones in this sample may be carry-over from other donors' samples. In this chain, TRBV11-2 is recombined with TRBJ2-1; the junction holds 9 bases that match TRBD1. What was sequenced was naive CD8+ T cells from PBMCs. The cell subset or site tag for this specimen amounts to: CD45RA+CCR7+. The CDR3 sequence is CASSPRDRVSYNEQFF. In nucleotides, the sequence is TGTGCCAGCAGCCCCCGGGACAGGGTATCCTACAATGAGCAGTTCTTC.